These 11 T cell receptor beta chains came from one sample sequenced in a study of T cell clonality in common variable immunodeficiency. The data were produced by immunoSEQ multiplex PCR, yet TCRdb's version contains in-frame clones alone and is incomplete. This sample includes 40,000 or so clones with no singletons; its ten biggest clones take up approximately 3.6%. Sequenced sample: peripheral blood mononuclear cells. These receptors were collected from a person aged 18 to 70 in good health.

This clone was detected ten times or more. The read stops 3 residues short of the end of the CDR3; the missing end is completed from the germline J gene. The V gene is TRBV4-2, the J gene TRBJ2-2; 7 positions agree with TRBD2. The CDR3 runs to 14 residues. Trimming at V came to 3 bases and at J to 3 bases, leaving 1 base not matched to a gene. The germline CDR1 and CDR2 sequences are LGHNA and YNFKEQ. The CDR3: CASSQGGDTGELFF. CDR3 bases read: TGTGCCAGCAGCCAGGGGGGGGACACCGGGGAG.

This clone was observed a handful of times. CDR3 sequence reads: CASSRGQGDLSNQPQHF. Incomplete CDR3 DNA: TGTGCCAGCTCACGCGGACAGGGGGATCTTAGCAATCAGCCC. The chain recombines TRBV18 with TRBJ1-5; 10 bases line up with TRBD1. The read ends 3 residues shy of where the CDR3 ends; the end is completed using the germline J gene. CDR3 length: 17 amino acids. V lost 4 bases, J lost 0 bases, and 6 bases stayed unmatched. CDR1 KGHSH and CDR2 LQKENI come from the germline V gene.

For this clone: The read is 3 residues too short to cover the CDR3 end, so that end is filled in from the germline J gene. This rearrangement joins TRBV11-2 to TRBJ2-7; D unresolved. Germline values: CDR1 SGHAT, CDR2 FQNNGV. Trimming left V 6 bases short and J 4 bases short, with 10 bases between. The CDR3 runs 12 residues. The CDR3 bases that were read are TGTGCCAGCAGTCCTACTTATTACGAG. Residues: CASSPTYYE. The entire CDR3 reads CASSPTYYEQYF.

This clone was detected many times. The read is 3 residues too short to cover the CDR3 end, so that end is filled in from the germline J gene. V usage is TRBV19 and J usage is TRBJ2-5, with D possibly TRBD2 on 5 matching bases. Germline assignment: CDR1 LNHDA and CDR2 SQIVND (reference sequence). The length of the CDR3 is 14 residues. Trimming pared 3 bases from V and 5 bases from J, leaving 13 bases between. The CDR3 region is CASSMNGVPETQYF. CDR3 bases read: TGTGCCAGTAGTATGAACGGGGTCCCGGAGACC.

The table lists this clone with many counts. The missing CDR3 end, 3 residues past where the read stops, is filled in from the germline J gene. V usage is TRBV5-1 and J usage is TRBJ2-1, with 8 bases that match TRBD2. Germline CDR1 is SGHRS and CDR2 is YFSETQ. V trimming: 3 bases; J trimming: 4 bases; junction bases outside the gene matches: 9. The CDR3 consists of 16 residues. The DNA read from the CDR3 is TGCGCCAGCAGCTATATAGCGGGGAATCGTTACAATGAG. Translation: CASSYIAGNRYNE. The full CDR3 reads CASSYIAGNRYNEQFF. Full variable domain (outside the CDR3, taken from reference TRBV5-1 and TRBJ2-1): KAGVTQTPRYLIKTRGQQVTLSCSPISGHRSVSWYQQTPGQGLQFLFEYFSETQRNKGNFPGRFSGRQFSNSRSEMNVSTLELGDSALYLCASSYIAGNRYNEQFFGPGTRLTVL.

This clone was counted at least ten times. The read is 3 residues too short to cover the CDR3 end, so that end is filled in from the germline J gene. The V and J genes are TRBV11-2 and TRBJ2-1; TRBD1 aligns across 9 bases. The CDR3 has 15 residues. Germline V gives CDR1 SGHAT, CDR2 FQNNGV. Trimming at V came to 5 bases and at J to 1 base, leaving 3 bases not matched to a gene. CDR3 amino acids: CASSPGTGSYNEQFF. The part of the CDR3 DNA that was read is TGTGCCAGCAGCCCAGGGACAGGGTCCTACAATGAG.

This clone was seen repeatedly, ten times or more. The read finishes 3 residues shy of the CDR3 end, and the germline J gene is used to complete it. The V gene is TRBV2, the J gene TRBJ2-7; 8 nucleotides align to TRBD2. This CDR3 is 11 amino acids long. The germline CDR1 and CDR2 sequences are SNHLY and FYNNEI. With V trimmed by 7 bases and J by 6 bases, 2 bases remained unmatched. The CDR3 spells CASNGRGEQYF. The covered CDR3 bases are TGTGCCAGCAACGGGAGGGGCGAG.

This clone has at least ten counts. Read data end 3 residues before the CDR3 end; the end is taken from the germline J gene. The rearrangement joins TRBV2 to TRBJ2-1; D gene ambiguous. Germline CDR1 reads SNHLY; CDR2 reads FYNNEI. V lost 3 bases, J lost 5 bases, and 11 bases lay in between. This CDR3 contains 14 residues. This CDR3 reads CASSDVIAHNEQFF. CDR3 DNA (partial): TGTGCCAGCAGTGACGTTATAGCCCACAATGAG.

This clone was counted only a few times. Just one base apart from a much larger clone, this may be a read error. The read falls 3 residues short of the CDR3 end, and the missing part is taken from the germline J gene. The rearrangement joins TRBV19 to TRBJ2-2, with D perhaps matching TRBD1 or TRBD2 (5 bases each). CDR1 LNHDA and CDR2 SQIVND come from the germline V gene (reference sequence). The CDR3 is 17 amino acids. The CDR3 here is CASSMRVGSSGANVLFF. Partial CDR3 DNA: TGTGCCAGTAGTATGAGGGTAGGGTCCTCTGGGGCCAACGTG.

The table lists this clone with a few counts. The read gets to within 3 residues of the CDR3 end, and the germline J gene fills in the rest. V and J are TRBV11-2 and TRBJ2-7; D gene uncertain. From germline, CDR1 is SGHAT and CDR2 FQNNGV. V was shortened by 5 bases and J by 3 bases, with 8 bases between the two germline ends. The CDR3 covers 12 residues. The part of the CDR3 DNA that was read is TGTGCCAGCAGCCCTTCCCTCTACGAG. Translating gives CASSPSLYE. The entire CDR3 protein is CASSPSLYEQYF.

Many counts were recorded for this clone. The read gets to within 3 residues of the CDR3 end, and the germline J gene fills in the rest. The genes are TRBV19 and TRBJ1-2; D gene unclear. V shed 3 bases and J shed 2 bases, with 7 bases lying between them. The CDR3 spans 13 residues. CDR1 and CDR2 from the germline V gene are LNHDA and SQIVND (reference sequence). CDR3 DNA (partial): TGTGCCAGTAGTATTGCGGTAAACTATGGC. Its translation: CASSIAVNYG. From start to end, the CDR3 is CASSIAVNYGYTF.